Below, one T cell receptor beta chain is given with its context. As yet, its antigen is unknown. The germline gives CDR1 MNHNS, CDR2 SASEGT. The CDR3 runs 14 residues. The ends lost 1 base at V and 7 bases at J; junction bases unmatched: 5. These data are taken from a study of cytomegalovirus exposure and HLA in healthy donors. General observations from the study: Using a false discovery rate of 0.05, a later analysis showed that 16,951 TCR beta sequences were associated with HLA alleles.

PCR employed 60 Vbeta and 13 Jbeta primers. Clones were sequenced by immunoSEQ multiplex PCR, and TCRdb holds only the in-frame ones, with some missing. This table has tens of thousands of clones, 60% to 80% appearing once. This TCR came from a man aged 55 to 70 in good health and CMV-seronegative. The specimen was PBMCs. V gene TRBV6-1 combines with J gene TRBJ2-7, with 9 positions matching TRBD1. Here the CDR3 reads CASSEDRDRVEQYF. The CDR3 nucleotides read TGTGCCAGCAGTGAAGACCGGGACAGGGTGGAGCAGTACTTC.